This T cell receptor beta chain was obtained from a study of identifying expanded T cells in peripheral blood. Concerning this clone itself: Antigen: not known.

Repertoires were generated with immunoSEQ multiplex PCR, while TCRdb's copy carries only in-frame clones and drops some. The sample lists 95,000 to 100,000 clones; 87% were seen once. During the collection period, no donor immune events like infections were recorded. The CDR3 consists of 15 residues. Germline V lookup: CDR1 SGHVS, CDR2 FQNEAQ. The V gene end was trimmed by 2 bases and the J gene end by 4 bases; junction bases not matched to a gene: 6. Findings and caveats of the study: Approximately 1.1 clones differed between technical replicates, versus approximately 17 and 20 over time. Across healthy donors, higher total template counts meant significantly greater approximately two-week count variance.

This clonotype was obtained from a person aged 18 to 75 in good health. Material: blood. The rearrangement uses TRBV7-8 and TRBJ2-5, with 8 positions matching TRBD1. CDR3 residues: CASSLQGASRETQYF. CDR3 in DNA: TGTGCCAGCAGCTTACAGGGGGCGAGTCGAGAGACCCAGTACTTC.